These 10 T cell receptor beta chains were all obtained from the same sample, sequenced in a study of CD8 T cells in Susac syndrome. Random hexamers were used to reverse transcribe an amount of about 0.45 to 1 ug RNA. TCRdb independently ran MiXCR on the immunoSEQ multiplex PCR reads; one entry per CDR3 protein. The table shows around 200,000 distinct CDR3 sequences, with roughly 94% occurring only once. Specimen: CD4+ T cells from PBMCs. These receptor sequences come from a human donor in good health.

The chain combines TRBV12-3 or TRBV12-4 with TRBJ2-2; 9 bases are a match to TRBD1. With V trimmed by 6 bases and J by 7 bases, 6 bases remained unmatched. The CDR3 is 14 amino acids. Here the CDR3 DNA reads TGTGCCAGCAGCCCACAGGGGGCAAGCGGGGAGCTGTTTTTT. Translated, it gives CASSPQGASGELFF.

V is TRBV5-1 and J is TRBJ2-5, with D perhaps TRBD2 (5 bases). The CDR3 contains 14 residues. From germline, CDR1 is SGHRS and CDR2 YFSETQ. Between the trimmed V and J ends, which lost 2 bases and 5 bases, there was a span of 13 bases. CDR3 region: CASSLVGSGETQYF. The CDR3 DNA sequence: TGCGCCAGCAGCTTAGTAGGGAGTGGCGAGACCCAGTACTTC.

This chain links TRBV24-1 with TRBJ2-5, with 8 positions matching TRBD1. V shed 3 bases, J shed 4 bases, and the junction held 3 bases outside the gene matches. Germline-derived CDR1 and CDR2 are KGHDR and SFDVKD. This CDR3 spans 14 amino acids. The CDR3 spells CATSDDRGGETQYF. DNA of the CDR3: TGTGCCACCAGTGATGACAGGGGCGGAGAGACCCAGTACTTC.

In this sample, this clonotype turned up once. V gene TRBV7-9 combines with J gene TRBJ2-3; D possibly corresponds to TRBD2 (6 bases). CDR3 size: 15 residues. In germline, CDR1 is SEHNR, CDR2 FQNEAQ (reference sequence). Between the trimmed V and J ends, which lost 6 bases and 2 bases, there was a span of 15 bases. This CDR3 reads CASRSTGTPTDTQYF. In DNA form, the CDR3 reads TGTGCCAGCAGATCGACCGGGACTCCCACAGATACGCAGTATTTT.

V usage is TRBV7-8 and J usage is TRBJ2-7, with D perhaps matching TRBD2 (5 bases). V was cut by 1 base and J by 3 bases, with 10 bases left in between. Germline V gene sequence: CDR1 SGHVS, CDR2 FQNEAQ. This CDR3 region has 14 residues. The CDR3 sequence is CASSLGQEDYEQYV. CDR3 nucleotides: TGTGCCAGCAGCTTAGGCCAGGAGGACTACGAGCAGTACGTC.

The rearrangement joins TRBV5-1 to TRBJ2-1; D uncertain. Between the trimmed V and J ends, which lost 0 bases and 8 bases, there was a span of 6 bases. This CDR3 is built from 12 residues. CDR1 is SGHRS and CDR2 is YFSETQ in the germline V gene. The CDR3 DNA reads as TGCGCCAGCAGCTTGGCCGCGGATGAGCAGTTCTTC. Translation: CASSLAADEQFF. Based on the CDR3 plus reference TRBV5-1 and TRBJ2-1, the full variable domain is KAGVTQTPRYLIKTRGQQVTLSCSPISGHRSVSWYQQTPGQGLQFLFEYFSETQRNKGNFPGRFSGRQFSNSRSEMNVSTLELGDSALYLCASSLAADEQFFGPGTRLTVL.

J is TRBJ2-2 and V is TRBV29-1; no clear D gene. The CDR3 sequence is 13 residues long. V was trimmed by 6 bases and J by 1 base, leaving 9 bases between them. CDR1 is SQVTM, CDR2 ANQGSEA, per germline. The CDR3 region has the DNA TGCAGCGTCCCATTGGGGAACACCGGGGAGCTGTTTTTT. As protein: CSVPLGNTGELFF.

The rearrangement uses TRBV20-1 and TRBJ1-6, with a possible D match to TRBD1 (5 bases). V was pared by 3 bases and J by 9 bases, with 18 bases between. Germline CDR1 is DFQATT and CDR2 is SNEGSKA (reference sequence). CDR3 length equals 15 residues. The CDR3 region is CSARTGWGDGSPLHF. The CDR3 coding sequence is TGCAGTGCTAGGACGGGATGGGGGGATGGTTCACCCCTCCACTTT.

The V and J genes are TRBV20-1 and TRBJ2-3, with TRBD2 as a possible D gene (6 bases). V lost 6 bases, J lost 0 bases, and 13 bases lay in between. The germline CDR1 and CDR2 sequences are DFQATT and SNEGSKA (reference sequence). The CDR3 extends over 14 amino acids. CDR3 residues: CSAKNSGSTDTQYF. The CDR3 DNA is TGCAGTGCCAAGAACAGCGGGAGCACAGATACGCAGTATTTT.

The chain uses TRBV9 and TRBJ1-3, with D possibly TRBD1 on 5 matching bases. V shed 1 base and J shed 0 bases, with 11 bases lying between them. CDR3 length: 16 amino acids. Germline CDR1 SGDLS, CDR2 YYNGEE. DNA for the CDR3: TGTGCCAGCAGCGTAAATACAGGCTACTCTGGAAACACCATATATTTT. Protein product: CASSVNTGYSGNTIYF.